This T cell receptor beta chain derives from a study of T cell repertoires in cytomegalovirus infection. Study outcomes and limitations: Identification of carriers of CMV plus the relevant HLA was performed using cumulative public TCR beta family frequency.

TCRdb re-called the reads with MiXCR, one entry per CDR3 protein. The table lists approximately 300,000 distinct CDR3 sequences, roughly 29% of them singletons. With regard to this clonotype: Antigen: not known.

The CDR3 runs to 14 residues. The ends lost 5 bases at V and 6 bases at J; junction bases unmatched: 9. CDR1 is SGHVS and CDR2 is FNYEAQ in the germline V gene. The receptor comes from a human donor in good health (CMV status not recorded). Some clones in this sample may be carry-over from other donors' samples. The source material was cultured PBMCs, sampled from culture after CMV antigen stimulation. The genes are TRBV7-6 and TRBJ2-7, with TRBD1 matching 8 bases. The CDR3 sequence: CASSRGQGAGEQYF. For the CDR3, the DNA is TGTGCCAGCAGCCGGGGGCAGGGGGCCGGCGAGCAGTACTTC.